These T cell receptor beta chains were read from a single sample in a study of CD8 T cells in Susac syndrome. From the immunoSEQ multiplex PCR reads, TCRdb called clonotypes with MiXCR, one entry per CDR3 protein. The data hold about 70,000 distinct CDR3 sequences, with just over 95% observed a single time. Sequences were obtained from CD4+ T cells from PBMCs. Receptors originate from a human donor with multiple sclerosis. The CDR3 runs from the conserved cysteine through the conserved F or W. The D gene is left open where the match is weak. Where a row states a size, it is once, few, many or the class of an expanded clone; other rows omit it.

D gene	V gene	J gene	clone size	CDR3 protein	CDR3 DNA
NA	TRBV7-9	TRBJ1-2	NA	CASSLAPWQPNYGYTF	TGTGCCAGCAGCTTAGCGCCTTGGCAGCCTAACTATGGCTACACCTTC
NA	TRBV28	TRBJ1-1	NA	CASSLLARNTEAFF	TGTGCCAGCAGTTTGTTGGCCCGGAACACTGAAGCTTTCTTT
NA	TRBV29-1	TRBJ1-2	NA	CSVDRSGGYTF	TGCAGCGTTGACCGGTCTGGTGGCTACACCTTC
NA	TRBV6-2/TRBV6-3	TRBJ2-7	NA	CASSSAHEQYF	TGTGCCAGCAGTTCCGCTCACGAGCAGTACTTC
NA	TRBV4-1	TRBJ2-5	NA	CASSQDTLGGVRETQYF	TGCGCCAGCAGCCAAGATACGCTAGGGGGGGTTAGAGAGACCCAGTACTTC
TRBD1	TRBV3-1	TRBJ2-1	NA	CASSPGAGGWNEQFF	TGTGCCAGCAGCCCAGGGGCAGGGGGCTGGAATGAGCAGTTCTTC
TRBD2	TRBV12-3/TRBV12-4	TRBJ2-3	NA	CASRLASGTDTQYF	TGTGCCAGCCGCCTGGCTAGCGGGACAGATACGCAGTATTTT
NA	TRBV20-1	TRBJ1-1	NA	CSVAGPGVANTEAFF	TGCAGTGTCGCCGGTCCAGGGGTCGCGAACACTGAAGCTTTCTTT
NA	TRBV6-5	TRBJ2-3	once	CASRRGTSTDTQYF	TGTGCCAGCAGGCGAGGTACTAGCACAGATACGCAGTATTTT
NA	TRBV3-1	TRBJ2-7	once	CASSQDVGVSYEQYF	TGTGCCAGCAGCCAAGATGTAGGGGTCTCCTACGAGCAGTACTTC
TRBD1	TRBV29-1	TRBJ2-5	once	CSGGDRLPQETQYF	TGCAGCGGGGGGGACAGGCTTCCTCAAGAGACCCAGTACTTC
TRBD1	TRBV7-3	TRBJ2-1	NA	CASSFTGGAGNEQFF	TGTGCCAGCAGCTTCACAGGGGGCGCGGGGAATGAGCAGTTCTTC
NA	TRBV6-5	TRBJ2-5	NA	CASSYSGTSAETQYF	TGTGCCAGCAGTTACTCCGGGACATCCGCGGAGACCCAGTACTTC
NA	TRBV7-8	TRBJ2-3	NA	CASTVGGGVRADTQYF	TGTGCCAGCACCGTAGGAGGGGGGGTCAGGGCAGATACGCAGTATTTT
NA	TRBV20-1	TRBJ1-5	NA	CSASRVGPQHF	TGCAGTGCTAGTCGGGTGGGGCCCCAGCATTTT
NA	TRBV29-1	TRBJ1-1	NA	CSAQPTPIPNTEAFF	TGCAGCGCCCAACCCACACCGATCCCGAACACTGAAGCTTTCTTT
NA	TRBV2	TRBJ2-7	NA	CASSELGGPSSYEQYF	TGTGCCAGCAGTGAACTTGGCGGCCCCAGCTCCTACGAGCAGTACTTC
TRBD2	TRBV3-1	TRBJ2-7	once	CASSQGLGLAYEQYF	TGTGCCAGCAGCCAAGGTCTTGGACTAGCCTACGAGCAGTACTTC
TRBD1	TRBV29-1	TRBJ1-2	NA	CSVETVQGSGYTF	TGCAGCGTTGAAACGGTACAGGGGAGTGGCTACACCTTC
TRBD1	TRBV9	TRBJ1-1	NA	CASSVIGTGEAFF	TGTGCCAGCAGCGTAATCGGGACAGGGGAAGCTTTCTTT
NA	TRBV20-1	TRBJ1-1	NA	CSAISGGTEAFF	TGCAGTGCTATATCAGGCGGGACTGAAGCTTTCTTT
NA	TRBV9	TRBJ2-5	NA	CASSPRRGGQETQYF	TGTGCCAGCAGCCCCAGAAGGGGGGGTCAAGAGACCCAGTACTTC